The subject of this entry is one TCR beta chain. Method: immunoSEQ multiplex PCR; TCRdb's copy keeps in-frame clones and lacks some. The data show around 34,000 clones, roughly 88% seen once. The data derive from a study of T cell changes during pregnancy in multiple sclerosis. V gave up 0 bases and J gave up 3 bases, with 9 bases separating them. Germline assignment: CDR1 GTSNPN and CDR2 SVGIG (reference sequence). The CDR3 is made up of 15 amino acids. The source material was CD8+ T cells from peripheral blood mononuclear cells, sampled after pregnancy. The V and J genes are TRBV30 and TRBJ1-6; D is unresolved. The receptor was isolated from a female donor with multiple sclerosis, enrolled in a pregnancy study. CDR3 in amino acids: CAWSVWRDYNSPLHF. The CDR3 coding sequence is TGTGCCTGGAGTGTATGGCGGGACTATAATTCACCCCTCCACTTT.